The clone carrying this T cell receptor beta chain was observed a few times. This entry comes from a study of identical twins. Germline V CDR1 and CDR2: PRHDT, FYEKMQ (reference sequence). This CDR3 contains 16 residues. Trimming cost V 1 base and J 0 bases, with 10 bases left between them. A universal primer site was added by template switching, and unique molecular identifiers were carried by the cDNA. MiXCR, run by TCRdb on the 5' RACE reads, gives a single entry per CDR3 protein. The sample contains approximately 700,000 distinct CDR3 sequences, 5.5% to 7.5% of which appear only once. This sequence joins TRBV13 and TRBJ1-3; no reliable D call. Sequencing was performed on naive T cells sorted from blood. The source of this sequence is a man between 18 and 29 years old in good health. CDR3 sequence reads: CASSLVSGGSGNTIYF. The CDR3 DNA reads TGTGCCAGCAGCTTAGTGTCAGGTGGCTCTGGAAACACCATATATTTT.